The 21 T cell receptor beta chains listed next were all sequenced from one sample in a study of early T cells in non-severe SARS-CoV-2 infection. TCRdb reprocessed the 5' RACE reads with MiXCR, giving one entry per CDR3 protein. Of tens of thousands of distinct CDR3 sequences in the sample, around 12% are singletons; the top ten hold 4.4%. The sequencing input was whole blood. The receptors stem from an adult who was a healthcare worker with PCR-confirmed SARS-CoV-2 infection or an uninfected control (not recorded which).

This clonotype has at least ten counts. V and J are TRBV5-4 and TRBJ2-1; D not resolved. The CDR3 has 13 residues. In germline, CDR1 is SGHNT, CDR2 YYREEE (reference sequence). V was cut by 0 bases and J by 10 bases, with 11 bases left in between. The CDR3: CASSLVSLKEQFF. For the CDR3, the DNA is TGTGCCAGCAGCTTGGTTAGCCTAAAGGAGCAGTTCTTC.

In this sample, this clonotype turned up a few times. The CDR3 DNA reads TGTGCCAGCAGTTTTATGGGGGACTCTGGAAACACCATATATTTT. Amino acid sequence: CASSFMGDSGNTIYF. The chain carries TRBV7-9 and TRBJ1-3, with D possibly TRBD1 on 5 matching bases. V lost 6 bases and J lost 0, with 12 bases in between. CDR1 SEHNR and CDR2 FQNEAQ come from the germline V gene (reference sequence). The CDR3 runs to 15 residues.

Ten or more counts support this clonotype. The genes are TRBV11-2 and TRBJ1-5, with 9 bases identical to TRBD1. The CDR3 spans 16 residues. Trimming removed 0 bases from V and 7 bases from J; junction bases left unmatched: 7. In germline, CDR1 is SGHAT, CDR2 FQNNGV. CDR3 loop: CASSLDSQGAWQPQHF. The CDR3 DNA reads TGTGCCAGCAGCTTAGATTCACAGGGGGCTTGGCAGCCCCAGCATTTT. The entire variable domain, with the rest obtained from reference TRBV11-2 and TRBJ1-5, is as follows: EAGVAQSPRYKIIEKRQSVAFWCNPISGHATLYWYQQILGQGPKLLIQFQNNGVVDDSQLPKDRFSAERLKGVDSTLKIQPAKLEDSAVYLCASSLDSQGAWQPQHFGDGTRLSIL.

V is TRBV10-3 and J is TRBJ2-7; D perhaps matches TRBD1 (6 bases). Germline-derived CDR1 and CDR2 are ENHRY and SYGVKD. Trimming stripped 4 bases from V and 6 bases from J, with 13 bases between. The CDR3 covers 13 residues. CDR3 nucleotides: TGTGCCATCAGTGGGAAACAGGGTGCCGAGCAGTACTTC. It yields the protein CAISGKQGAEQYF.

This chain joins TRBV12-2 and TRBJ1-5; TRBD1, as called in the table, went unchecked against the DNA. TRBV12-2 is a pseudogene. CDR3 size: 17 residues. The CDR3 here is CASRSGPTGAINQPQHF. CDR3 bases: TGTGCAAGTCGCTCCGGCCCCACAGGGGCAATCAATCAGCCCCAGCATTTT.

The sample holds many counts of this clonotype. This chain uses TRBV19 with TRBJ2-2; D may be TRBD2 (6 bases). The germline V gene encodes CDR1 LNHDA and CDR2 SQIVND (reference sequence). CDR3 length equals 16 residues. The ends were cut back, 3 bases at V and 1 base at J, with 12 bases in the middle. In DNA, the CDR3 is TGTGCCAGTAGTATCCTGGTAGCGGAGAACACCGGGGAGCTGTTTTTT. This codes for CASSILVAENTGELFF.

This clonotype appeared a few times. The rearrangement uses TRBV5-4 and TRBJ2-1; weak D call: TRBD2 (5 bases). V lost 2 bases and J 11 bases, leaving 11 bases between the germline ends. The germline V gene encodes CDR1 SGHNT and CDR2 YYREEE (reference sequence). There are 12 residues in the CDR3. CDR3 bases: TGTGCCAGCAGCTTCCGGGAATCACAGCAGTTCTTC. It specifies CASSFRESQQFF.

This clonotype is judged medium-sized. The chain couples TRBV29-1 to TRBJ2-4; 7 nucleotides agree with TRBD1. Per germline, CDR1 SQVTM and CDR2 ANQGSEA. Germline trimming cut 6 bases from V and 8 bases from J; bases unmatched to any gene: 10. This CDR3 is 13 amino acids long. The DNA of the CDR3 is TGCAGCGTAACCGGGACAGACAGGGACATTCAGTACTTC. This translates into CSVTGTDRDIQYF.

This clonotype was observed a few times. The CDR3 nucleotides are TGTGCCAGCAGTGGGGCTAGGAATCAGCCCCAGCATTTT. Residues: CASSGARNQPQHF. V is TRBV2 and J is TRBJ1-5, with D unresolved. Trimming cost V 4 bases and J 4 bases, with 8 bases left between them. The CDR3 contains 13 residues. Germline lookup yields CDR1 SNHLY and CDR2 FYNNEI.

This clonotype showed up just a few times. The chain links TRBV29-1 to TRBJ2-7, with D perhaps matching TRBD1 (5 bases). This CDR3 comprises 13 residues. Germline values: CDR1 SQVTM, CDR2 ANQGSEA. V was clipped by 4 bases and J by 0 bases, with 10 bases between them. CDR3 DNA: TGCAGCGTTGCGGACACCTACTCCTACGAGCAGTACTTC. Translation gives CSVADTYSYEQYF.

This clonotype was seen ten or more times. The CDR3 sequence: CASRRGVLGTYEQYF. The CDR3 nucleotides read TGTGCCAGCAGGCGGGGGGTCTTGGGGACCTACGAGCAGTACTTC. The chain couples TRBV27 to TRBJ2-7, with 8 bases lining up with TRBD2. From germline, CDR1 is MNHEY and CDR2 SMNVEV (reference sequence). The CDR3 loop spans 15 amino acids. The V segment lost 6 bases and the J segment 2 bases; nucleotides outside the gene matches: 9.

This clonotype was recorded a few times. The CDR3 spells CASSGTGRGSDTQYF. The CDR3 region has the DNA TGCGCCAGCAGTGGGACCGGGAGAGGGTCAGATACGCAGTATTTT. This sequence joins TRBV10-1 and TRBJ2-3, with D maybe TRBD2 (6 bases). Germline V gives CDR1 WNHNN, CDR2 SYGVQD (reference sequence). The CDR3 loop spans 15 amino acids. V was cut by 4 bases and J by 4 bases, with 15 bases left in between.

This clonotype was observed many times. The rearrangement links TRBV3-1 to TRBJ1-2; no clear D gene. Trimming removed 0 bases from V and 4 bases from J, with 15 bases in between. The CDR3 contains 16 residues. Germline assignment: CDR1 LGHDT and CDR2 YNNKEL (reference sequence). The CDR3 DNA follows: TGTGCCAGCAGCCAAGATTCCTCTCGCAGCGCCTATGGCTACACCTTC. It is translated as CASSQDSSRSAYGYTF.

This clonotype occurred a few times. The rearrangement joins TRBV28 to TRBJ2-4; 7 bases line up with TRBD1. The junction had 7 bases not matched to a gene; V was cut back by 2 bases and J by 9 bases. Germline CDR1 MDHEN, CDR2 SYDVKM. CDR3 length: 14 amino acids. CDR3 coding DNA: TGTGCCAGCAGTTTAGGGACAGCGTTAACCATTCAGTACTTC. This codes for CASSLGTALTIQYF.

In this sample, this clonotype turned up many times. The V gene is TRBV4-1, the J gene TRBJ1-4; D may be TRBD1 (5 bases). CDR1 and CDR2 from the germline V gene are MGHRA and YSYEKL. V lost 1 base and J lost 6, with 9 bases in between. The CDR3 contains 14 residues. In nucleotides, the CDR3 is TGCGCCAGCAGCCAAGTAGTGGGGGATGAAAAACTGTTTTTT. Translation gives CASSQVVGDEKLFF.

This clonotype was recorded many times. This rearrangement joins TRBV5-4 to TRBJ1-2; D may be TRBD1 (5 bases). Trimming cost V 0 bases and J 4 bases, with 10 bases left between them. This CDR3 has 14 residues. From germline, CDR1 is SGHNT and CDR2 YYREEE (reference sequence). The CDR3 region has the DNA TGTGCCAGCAGCTTGGGCGGCAGGGCCTATGGCTACACCTTC. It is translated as CASSLGGRAYGYTF.

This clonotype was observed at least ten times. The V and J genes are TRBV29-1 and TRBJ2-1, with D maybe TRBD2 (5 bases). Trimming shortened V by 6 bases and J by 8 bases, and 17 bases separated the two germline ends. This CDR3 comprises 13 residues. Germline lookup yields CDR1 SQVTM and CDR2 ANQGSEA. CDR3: CSVQTTLAHEQFF. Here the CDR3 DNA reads TGCAGCGTCCAGACAACTCTAGCTCATGAGCAGTTCTTC.

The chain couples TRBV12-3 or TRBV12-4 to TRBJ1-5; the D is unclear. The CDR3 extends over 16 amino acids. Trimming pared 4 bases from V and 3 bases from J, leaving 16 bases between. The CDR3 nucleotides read TGTGCCAGCAGTTCCAGGACCCTAACCTCCAATCAGCCCCAGCATTTT. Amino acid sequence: CASSSRTLTSNQPQHF.

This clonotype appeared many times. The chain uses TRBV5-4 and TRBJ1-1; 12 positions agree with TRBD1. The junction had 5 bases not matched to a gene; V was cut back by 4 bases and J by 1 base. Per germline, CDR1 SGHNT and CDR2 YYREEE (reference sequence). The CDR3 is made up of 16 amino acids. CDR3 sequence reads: CASSAGTGGWNTEAFF. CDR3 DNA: TGTGCCAGCAGCGCGGGGACAGGGGGCTGGAACACTGAAGCTTTCTTT.

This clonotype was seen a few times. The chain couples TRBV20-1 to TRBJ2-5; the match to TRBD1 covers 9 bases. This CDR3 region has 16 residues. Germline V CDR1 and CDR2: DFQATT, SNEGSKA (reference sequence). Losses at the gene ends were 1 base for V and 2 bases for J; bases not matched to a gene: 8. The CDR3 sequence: CSARALDRGEQETQYF. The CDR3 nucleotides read TGCAGTGCTAGAGCGCTGGACAGGGGTGAGCAAGAGACCCAGTACTTC.

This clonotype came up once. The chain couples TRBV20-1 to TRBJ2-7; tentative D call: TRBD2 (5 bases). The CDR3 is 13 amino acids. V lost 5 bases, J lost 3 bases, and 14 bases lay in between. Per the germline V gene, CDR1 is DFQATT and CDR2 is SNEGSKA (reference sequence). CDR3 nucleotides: TGCAGTGCTCCCACAGCGGTTGGCTACGAGCAGTACTTC. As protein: CSAPTAVGYEQYF.